Shown below are 32 T cell receptor beta chains from a single sample sequenced in a study of blood T cell repertoires in COVID-19. The repertoire was sequenced with immunoSEQ multiplex PCR; TCRdb's copy has only in-frame clones and lacks some. In the table there are about 270,000 clones, 83% of which are singletons. Sequenced material: peripheral blood. Receptor source: a woman between 50 and 59 years old who had recovered from COVID-19.

The chain links TRBV7-9 to TRBJ2-5, with 7 bases identical to TRBD2. This CDR3 region has 14 residues. Germline assignment: CDR1 SEHNR and CDR2 FQNEAQ (reference sequence). V shed 5 bases, J shed 4 bases, and the junction held 7 bases outside the gene matches. The CDR3 nucleotides are TGTGCCAGCAGCCACCTTGGGAGGGGAGAGACCCAGTACTTC. Translated, it gives CASSHLGRGETQYF.

The CDR3 DNA is TGTGCCAGCAGTCCGGGGGTGAATGAGCAGTTCTTC. This gives the protein CASSPGVNEQFF. The chain is built from TRBV27 and TRBJ2-1; possibly TRBD2 for D (6 bases). CDR3 length equals 12 residues. The V gene's germline CDR1 is MNHEY and CDR2 SMNVEV (reference sequence). Trimming removed 5 bases from V and 7 bases from J, with 9 bases in between.

V and J are TRBV19 and TRBJ2-2; 8 bases fit TRBD1. Germline V gives CDR1 LNHDA, CDR2 SQIVND (reference sequence). V lost 6 bases, J lost 0 bases, and 12 bases stayed unmatched. This CDR3 comprises 18 residues. The CDR3 DNA reads TGTGCCAGTAGCCCTCTTAGACAGGGGACATCGAACACCGGGGAGCTGTTTTTT. It encodes CASSPLRQGTSNTGELFF. The whole variable domain, filled in from reference TRBV19 and TRBJ2-2, reads DGGITQSPKYLFRKEGQNVTLSCEQNLNHDAMYWYRQDPGQGLRLIYYSQIVNDFQKGDIAEGYSVSREKKESFPLTVTSAQKNPTAFYLCASSPLRQGTSNTGELFFGEGSRLTVL.

The chain is built from TRBV4-2 and TRBJ2-3; 12 bases fit TRBD2. The CDR3 length is 21 residues. Germline assignment: CDR1 LGHNA and CDR2 YNFKEQ. With 1 base clipped from V and 4 bases from J, the junction kept 18 bases outside the gene matches. CDR3 loop: CASSQASGLAGGPYYPDTQYF. For the CDR3, the DNA is TGTGCCAGCAGCCAAGCATCTGGGCTAGCGGGAGGGCCTTACTACCCAGATACGCAGTATTTT.

The chain combines TRBV7-6 with TRBJ2-5; 10 nucleotides line up with TRBD2. The CDR3 covers 17 residues. The ends lost 1 base at V and 5 bases at J; junction bases unmatched: 10. Germline-derived CDR1 and CDR2 are SGHVS and FNYEAQ. CDR3 loop: CASSLELAGGLFETQYF. DNA for the CDR3: TGTGCCAGCAGCTTAGAATTAGCGGGAGGCCTGTTCGAGACCCAGTACTTC.

The rearrangement uses TRBV19 and TRBJ2-3; 7 bases are a match to TRBD2. The V and J ends lost 5 bases and 2 bases, in that order; junction bases with no gene match: 10. The V gene's germline CDR1 is LNHDA and CDR2 SQIVND (reference sequence). The CDR3 sequence is 16 residues long. The CDR3 DNA sequence: TGTGCCAGTAGTGACCGGGGGGTCCGGGACACAGATACGCAGTATTTT. The encoded protein is CASSDRGVRDTDTQYF. Combining the CDR3 with reference TRBV19 and TRBJ2-3 gives the whole variable domain DGGITQSPKYLFRKEGQNVTLSCEQNLNHDAMYWYRQDPGQGLRLIYYSQIVNDFQKGDIAEGYSVSREKKESFPLTVTSAQKNPTAFYLCASSDRGVRDTDTQYFGPGTRLTVL.

This chain connects TRBV9 to TRBJ2-6, with 10 bases that match TRBD1. V lost 3 bases, J lost 2 bases, and 8 bases stayed unmatched. Germline assignment: CDR1 SGDLS and CDR2 YYNGEE. The CDR3 covers 18 residues. CDR3 DNA sequence: TGTGCCAGCAGCGAGCCAGGGACAGGGGTTGCTGGGGCCAACGTCCTGACTTTC. This translates into CASSEPGTGVAGANVLTF.

The chain employs TRBV5-5 and TRBJ1-3, with 8 bases lining up with TRBD1. After removal of 2 bases from V and 3 bases from J, the junction contained 4 bases not matched to a gene. The CDR3 sequence is 15 residues long. From germline, CDR1 is SGHKS and CDR2 YYEKEE (reference sequence). DNA for the CDR3: TGTGCCAGCAGCTTTAACAGGGGGTTTGGAAACACCATATATTTT. It encodes CASSFNRGFGNTIYF.

A note on this clone: A junction end diverges from the germline sequence, so it may reflect a read error. The chain joins TRBV30 to TRBJ1-4, with TRBD1 as a possible D gene (5 bases). The CDR3 totals 12 residues. Germline CDR1 GTSNPN, CDR2 SVGIG (reference sequence). Written as DNA, the CDR3 is TGCGCCATGGGGGACTGGGGTGAAAAACTGTTTTTT. Translation gives CAMGDWGEKLFF.

The chain has TRBV5-4 and TRBJ1-6, with D possibly TRBD1 on 5 matching bases. Germline V CDR1 and CDR2: SGHNT, YYREEE (reference sequence). This CDR3 has 14 amino acids. V lost 2 bases and J 6 bases, leaving 9 bases between the germline ends. The CDR3 DNA follows: TGTGCCAGCAGCTTACCACAGGTTAATTCACCCCTCCACTTT. It yields the protein CASSLPQVNSPLHF.

Worth noting for this clone: Compared with germline, one end of the junction differs, possibly owing to a read error. The rearrangement joins TRBV20-1 to TRBJ2-5; no firm D call. The germline V gene has CDR1 DFQATT and CDR2 SNEGSKA (reference sequence). The CDR3 contains 9 residues. The DNA of the CDR3 is TGCAGTGCTAGAGGTGACCTAGACTTC. It specifies CSARGDLDF.

The chain links TRBV4-3 to TRBJ2-7; 7 bases line up with TRBD1. Trimming took 3 bases from V and 0 from J; bases not matched to a gene: 17. This CDR3 is 19 amino acids long. In germline, CDR1 is LGHNA, CDR2 YSLEER. The CDR3 reads CASSQDAPIGQVYSYEQYF. In DNA, the CDR3 is TGCGCCAGCAGCCAGGACGCCCCAATTGGACAGGTTTACTCCTACGAGCAGTACTTC.

There are a few counts of this clone. The chain's CDR3 is CAINFPGTSYEQYF. DNA for the CDR3: TGTGCCATCAATTTTCCCGGGACTAGCTACGAGCAGTACTTC. The chain recombines TRBV7-3 with TRBJ2-7; 8 bases line up with TRBD2. The CDR3 consists of 14 residues. CDR1 and CDR2 from the germline V gene are SGHTA and FQGTGA. V gave up 10 bases and J gave up 3 bases; unmatched junction bases: 11.

The chain couples TRBV9 to TRBJ2-2; 12 bases fit TRBD2. V was clipped by 4 bases and J by 0 bases; unmatched bases: 4. CDR1 is SGDLS, CDR2 YYNGEE, per germline. CDR3 length: 17 amino acids. CDR3 sequence (DNA): TGTGCCAGCAGCCCGACTAGCGGGAGAGCGAACACCGGGGAGCTGTTTTTT. This encodes CASSPTSGRANTGELFF.

The V gene is TRBV4-1, the J gene TRBJ2-7; 7 nucleotides agree with TRBD2. CDR3 length equals 15 residues. CDR1 is MGHRA and CDR2 is YSYEKL in the germline V gene. The junction had 6 bases not matched to a gene; V was cut back by 0 bases and J by 4 bases. This CDR3 is CASSQDGGGTYEQYF. CDR3 DNA sequence: TGCGCCAGCAGCCAAGATGGGGGGGGTACGTACGAGCAGTACTTC.

This rearrangement joins TRBV2 to TRBJ2-5, with 10 bases fitting TRBD2. CDR3 length equals 15 residues. V lost 6 bases to trimming and J lost 5 bases; unmatched junction nucleotides: 9. The germline gives CDR1 SNHLY, CDR2 FYNNEI. The CDR3 DNA reads TGTGCCAGCAGGGGAGCGGGAGGGCCTCGGGAGACCCAGTACTTC. Its protein product is CASRGAGGPRETQYF.

The chain recombines TRBV5-1 with TRBJ2-6, with a weak D call TRBD2 (5 bases). V was shortened by 5 bases and J by 4 bases, with 16 bases between the two germline ends. The germline gives CDR1 SGHRS, CDR2 YFSETQ. This CDR3 spans 16 amino acids. CDR3 region: CASSRVALPGANVLTF. In DNA form, the CDR3 reads TGCGCCAGCAGTCGTGTAGCGCTACCCGGGGCCAACGTCCTGACTTTC.

The chain couples TRBV5-1 to TRBJ1-2; the match to TRBD1 covers 7 bases. V lost 2 bases and J lost 4; bases outside the gene matches: 14. This CDR3 is 17 amino acids long. The germline V gene encodes CDR1 SGHRS and CDR2 YFSETQ. In DNA, the CDR3 is TGCGCCAGCAGCTTACTCACCGGGACAGCGTTCGCCTATGGCTACACCTTC. This encodes CASSLLTGTAFAYGYTF.

This chain links TRBV19 with TRBJ2-3; 15 bases fit TRBD2. The germline V gene has CDR1 LNHDA and CDR2 SQIVND (reference sequence). The ends lost 6 bases at V and 5 bases at J; junction bases unmatched: 15. The CDR3 totals 19 residues. The CDR3 protein is CASSPAGLAGGRHGDTQYF. CDR3 nucleotide sequence: TGTGCCAGTAGCCCCGCGGGACTAGCGGGAGGCAGGCACGGAGATACGCAGTATTTT.

This chain links TRBV21-1 with TRBJ2-5; TRBD2 was called by the table and not checked on the DNA. TRBV21-1 is deemed a pseudogene. The CDR3 extends over 20 amino acids. The CDR3 here is CASSKKATQARTSIAETQYF. The DNA of the CDR3 is TGTGCCAGCAGCAAAAAGGCCACACAAGCTAGGACTAGTATTGCAGAGACCCAGTACTTC.

The V call is TRBV28, the J call TRBJ1-2; weak D call: TRBD1 (6 bases). With 8 bases removed from V and 7 bases from J, the gap between germline ends came to 17 bases. The germline CDR1 and CDR2 sequences are MDHEN and SYDVKM. There are 13 residues in the CDR3. As DNA, the CDR3 is TGTGCCAGCCAGGACAGCACCCAGGGTGGCTACACCTTC. Residues: CASQDSTQGGYTF.

This clone was seen many times. The chain uses TRBV3-1 (or the pseudogene TRBV3-2) and TRBJ1-1, with TRBD1 identical over 10 bases. The CDR3 runs 14 residues. The V gene end was trimmed by 3 bases and the J gene end by 11 bases; junction bases not matched to a gene: 9. Germline CDR1 and CDR2: LGHDT and YNNKEL (reference sequence). For the CDR3, the DNA is TGTGCCAGCAGCCAGGCCGGGACAGGGGCACGTGCTTTCTTT. Protein: CASSQAGTGARAFF.

The rearrangement joins TRBV7-6 to TRBJ1-3; D is undetermined. Germline V gene lookup returns CDR1 SGHVS and CDR2 FNYEAQ. V was shortened by 1 base and J by 0 bases, with 7 bases between the two germline ends. The CDR3 is made up of 15 amino acids. In DNA form, the CDR3 reads TGTGCCAGCAGCTTAGGCCCCAGCTCTGGAAACACCATATATTTT. This gives the protein CASSLGPSSGNTIYF.

The chain combines TRBV7-2 with TRBJ1-1; no clear D gene. The germline V and J ends were trimmed by 0 bases and 3 bases, with 8 bases remaining between them. CDR1 is SGHTA and CDR2 is FQGNSA in the germline V gene. The CDR3 has 14 amino acids. CDR3 nucleotides: TGTGCCAGCAGCTTAGCGATGACTTACACTGAAGCTTTCTTT. Residues: CASSLAMTYTEAFF.

This clone was observed a single time. The V gene is TRBV29-1, the J gene TRBJ1-2; 7 bases fit TRBD1. After removal of 0 bases from V and 7 bases from J, the junction contained 11 bases not matched to a gene. The V gene's germline CDR1 is SQVTM and CDR2 ANQGSEA. The CDR3 consists of 15 residues. CDR3: CSVEEGAGGIGGYTF. For the CDR3, the DNA is TGCAGCGTTGAAGAAGGGGCAGGGGGAATAGGTGGCTACACCTTC.

The CDR3 region has the DNA TGTGCCAGCAGCCAGACCGGACTAGCCTACAATGAGCAGTTCTTC. Translation gives CASSQTGLAYNEQFF. The rearrangement links TRBV3-1 (or the pseudogene TRBV3-2) to TRBJ2-1; TRBD2 agrees at 7 bases. V gave up 3 bases and J gave up 2 bases; unmatched junction bases: 4. CDR1 and CDR2 from the germline V gene are LGHDT and YNNKEL (reference sequence). CDR3 length equals 15 residues.

The J gene is TRBJ2-5, the V gene TRBV24-1; D possibly corresponds to TRBD2 (5 bases). Germline V gene data show CDR1 as KGHDR and CDR2 as SFDVKD. V was clipped by 5 bases and J by 1 base, with 22 bases between them. This CDR3 has 18 residues. The chain's CDR3 is CATSGIGGPQLGQETQYF. The CDR3 DNA reads as TGTGCCACCAGTGGTATTGGAGGCCCCCAATTAGGCCAAGAGACCCAGTACTTC.

The chain recombines TRBV6-5 with TRBJ2-2, with 8 bases aligning to TRBD2. The CDR3 extends over 16 amino acids. The trim removed 2 bases at V and 4 bases at J, leaving 6 bases unmatched. The germline CDR1 and CDR2 sequences are MNHEY and SVGAGI. CDR3 DNA sequence: TGTGCCAGCAGTTACGCCGGGGGGGGAATCACCGGGGAGCTGTTTTTT. It translates to CASSYAGGGITGELFF.

The V and J genes are TRBV15 and TRBJ2-3, with D possibly TRBD1 on 5 matching bases. V was clipped by 0 bases and J by 0 bases, with 7 bases between them. Germline loops: CDR1 LNHNV, CDR2 YYDKDF (reference sequence). The CDR3 has 15 residues. CDR3 residues: CATSRDRASTDTQYF. CDR3 DNA: TGTGCCACCAGCAGAGACAGGGCAAGCACAGATACGCAGTATTTT. The whole variable domain, remainder taken from reference TRBV15 and TRBJ2-3, is DAMVIQNPRYQVTQFGKPVTLSCSQTLNHNVMYWYQQKSSQAPKLLFHYYDKDFNNEADTPDNFQSRRPNTSFCFLDIRSPGLGDTAMYLCATSRDRASTDTQYFGPGTRLTVL.

This clone was found a few times. The chain links TRBV12-3 or TRBV12-4 to TRBJ1-1; weak D call: TRBD1 (5 bases). This CDR3 comprises 13 residues. Trimming took off 6 bases at V and 11 bases at J, with 19 bases between the two ends. In nucleotides, the CDR3 is TGTGCCAGCAGCACGACAGTTCTAGCGGACGCTTTCTTT. The encoded protein is CASSTTVLADAFF.

V is TRBV6-5 and J is TRBJ2-7; D is possibly TRBD1 (5 bases). The CDR3 covers 15 residues. Germline CDR1 MNHEY, CDR2 SVGAGI. With 4 bases removed from V and 5 bases from J, the gap between germline ends came to 18 bases. CDR3 in DNA: TGTGCCAGCAGTTTGAGCCAGGGCCCAATTCACGAGCAGTACTTC. Its protein product is CASSLSQGPIHEQYF.

The chain couples TRBV28 to TRBJ1-5; D unresolved. This CDR3 contains 14 residues. V was cut by 2 bases and J by 4 bases, with 9 bases left in between. Germline CDR1 reads MDHEN; CDR2 reads SYDVKM. The CDR3 is CASSLMSQNQPQHF. The CDR3 bases are TGTGCCAGCAGTTTAATGAGCCAAAATCAGCCCCAGCATTTT.